This record looks at one TCR beta chain sequence and its context. This sample was included in a study of control samples from healthy donors and cancer patients. V shed 4 bases and J shed 3 bases, with 7 bases lying between them. CDR1 is MNHEY, CDR2 SVGEGT, per germline. The CDR3 runs to 12 residues. TCRdb's copy holds only in-frame clones and misses some; the assay was immunoSEQ multiplex PCR. The profile shows 150,000 or so clones, just under 95% of them singletons. The clonotype comes from a man aged 40-49 years in good health. The chain links TRBV6-2 or TRBV6-3 to TRBJ2-7; D is uncertain. The specimen was blood. CDR3 sequence reads: CASSSYFYEQYF. DNA for the CDR3: TGTGCCAGCAGTTCCTACTTCTACGAGCAGTACTTC.